The 23 T cell receptor beta chains given below trace back to one sample, sequenced in a study of PD-1 blockade in classical Hodgkin lymphoma. Time point denoted: cycle 4 day 1 (C4D1), after more than five weeks of nivolumab. All the patients suffered relapse after autologous stem cell transplantation, and brentuximab vedotin exposure differed. The method was immunoSEQ multiplex PCR; TCRdb's version includes in-frame clones alone and lacks a portion of them. Of tens of thousands of clones in the sample, 70% to 90% were seen once. Sequences were derived from peripheral blood mononuclear cells (PBMCs), sampled before the fourth cycle of nivolumab. Receptors originate from a human donor with classical Hodgkin lymphoma.

This rearrangement joins TRBV6-5 to TRBJ2-7; 8 nucleotides agree with TRBD1. Germline V gene sequence: CDR1 MNHEY, CDR2 SVGAGI. The V and J ends lost 5 bases and 5 bases, in that order; junction bases with no gene match: 11. The CDR3 sequence is 15 residues long. CDR3 sequence: CASSPPDRVGDEQYF. The CDR3 DNA is TGTGCCAGCAGTCCCCCGGACAGGGTCGGTGACGAGCAGTACTTC.

The chain is built from TRBV6-5 and TRBJ2-7; D possibly corresponds to TRBD2 (5 bases). CDR3 length: 14 amino acids. The V end lost 0 bases, the J end lost 6 bases, and 12 bases lay between the germline ends. CDR1 MNHEY and CDR2 SVGAGI come from the germline V gene. The CDR3 protein is CASSYSGSSGEQYF. The CDR3 DNA is TGTGCCAGCAGTTACTCGGGGAGTTCAGGCGAGCAGTACTTC.

J is TRBJ2-1 and V is TRBV7-9, with 7 nucleotides matching TRBD1. There are 19 residues in the CDR3. V trimming: 0 bases; J trimming: 0 bases; junction bases outside the gene matches: 11. The germline V gene encodes CDR1 SEHNR and CDR2 FQNEAQ (reference sequence). The CDR3 nucleotides read TGTGCCAGCAGCTTAGCGTTTTTTTTGGGACAGAGCTCCTACAATGAGCAGTTCTTC. It specifies CASSLAFFLGQSSYNEQFF.

The chain couples TRBV6-5 to TRBJ2-7, with a weak D call TRBD1 (6 bases). Between the trimmed V and J ends, which lost 4 bases and 1 base, there was a span of 17 bases. Germline V gene data show CDR1 as MNHEY and CDR2 as SVGAGI. The CDR3 consists of 16 residues. This CDR3 reads CASSSQGLGTSYEQYF. CDR3 DNA: TGTGCCAGCAGTTCCCAGGGGTTAGGTACGTCCTACGAGCAGTACTTC.

V usage is TRBV19 and J usage is TRBJ2-2, with D possibly being TRBD1 (5 bases). Germline lookup yields CDR1 LNHDA and CDR2 SQIVND (reference sequence). CDR3 length equals 14 residues. The ends were cut back, 8 bases at V and 6 bases at J, with 16 bases in the middle. The DNA for the CDR3 is TGTGCCAGTCAACCCAGGGCAGGGTCCGGGGAGCTGTTTTTT. Encoded protein: CASQPRAGSGELFF.

CDR3 bases: TGTGCCAGCAGTGAGAACGTCGGACTAGCGGGGGTCTTTAAGCAGTTCTTC. This encodes CASSENVGLAGVFKQFF. The chain employs TRBV2 and TRBJ2-1, with 13 bases lining up with TRBD2. V was clipped by 3 bases and J by 11 bases; unmatched bases: 13. This CDR3 spans 17 amino acids. CDR1 and CDR2 (germline): SNHLY, FYNNEI. Together with reference TRBV2 and TRBJ2-1, the CDR3 gives the full variable domain: EPEVTQTPSHQVTQMGQEVILRCVPISNHLYFYWYRQILGQKVEFLVSFYNNEISEKSEIFDDQFSVERPDGSNFTLKIRSTKLEDSAMYFCASSENVGLAGVFKQFFGPGTRLTVL.

The chain uses TRBV27 and TRBJ1-5; D call uncertain. This CDR3 is 13 amino acids long. Trimming stripped 5 bases from V and 4 bases from J, with 9 bases between. CDR1 is MNHEY and CDR2 is SMNVEV in the germline V gene (reference sequence). The CDR3 sequence: CASSPRGNQPQHF. The CDR3 coding sequence is TGTGCCAGCAGTCCCCGCGGAAATCAGCCCCAGCATTTT.

V is TRBV5-5 and J is TRBJ1-3; 9 nucleotides line up with TRBD1. V was pared by 3 bases and J by 0 bases, with 10 bases of the junction left unmatched. From germline, CDR1 is SGHKS and CDR2 YYEKEE (reference sequence). This CDR3 has 18 residues. The DNA for the CDR3 is TGTGCCAGCAGCTGGGGGCTCGGGACAGGGATCTCTGGAAACACCATATATTTT. It yields the protein CASSWGLGTGISGNTIYF.

The V and J genes are TRBV11-2 and TRBJ2-3; D is unresolved. V was clipped by 4 bases and J by 1 base, with 6 bases between them. Germline V gene lookup returns CDR1 SGHAT and CDR2 FQNNGV. The CDR3 extends over 13 amino acids. The CDR3 region is CASSSRRTDTQYF. CDR3 DNA: TGTGCCAGCAGCTCCCGCCGCACAGATACGCAGTATTTT. The complete variable domain, with remaining parts taken from reference TRBV11-2 and TRBJ2-3, reads EAGVAQSPRYKIIEKRQSVAFWCNPISGHATLYWYQQILGQGPKLLIQFQNNGVVDDSQLPKDRFSAERLKGVDSTLKIQPAKLEDSAVYLCASSSRRTDTQYFGPGTRLTVL.

This clone was seen more than once but under ten times. The genes are TRBV7-6 and TRBJ2-7; 7 nucleotides line up with TRBD1. J gave up 0 bases and V 2 bases, and 4 bases lay outside the gene matches. The CDR3 consists of 15 residues. Looked up from germline, CDR1 is SGHVS and CDR2 is FNYEAQ. CDR3 sequence reads: CASSLRGTDSYEQYF. The CDR3 bases are TGTGCCAGCAGCTTAAGGGGGACAGACTCCTACGAGCAGTACTTC.

This sequence joins TRBV6-1 and TRBJ1-2; unclear D gene. Germline assignment: CDR1 MNHNS and CDR2 SASEGT. The CDR3 has 16 residues. Trimming stripped 4 bases from V and 3 bases from J, with 18 bases between. CDR3 nucleotide sequence: TGTGCCAGCAGTGGGGTTGAGAAGGGTTTACACTATGGCTACACCTTC. The encoded protein is CASSGVEKGLHYGYTF.

This chain connects TRBV11-2 to TRBJ2-5; the D is unclear. V lost 4 bases, J lost 3 bases, and 9 bases lay in between. This CDR3 is built from 13 residues. Germline lookup yields CDR1 SGHAT and CDR2 FQNNGV. CDR3 in amino acids: CASSSALEETQYF. DNA for the CDR3: TGTGCCAGCAGCTCCGCCTTAGAAGAGACCCAGTACTTC.

This clone was seen once. The CDR3 loop is CAISELVLYEQFF. The CDR3 nucleotides are TGTGCCATCAGTGAGCTAGTGTTGTATGAGCAGTTCTTC. V gene TRBV10-3 combines with J gene TRBJ2-1, with unresolved D. The CDR3 loop spans 13 amino acids. Germline V gives CDR1 ENHRY, CDR2 SYGVKD. Between the trimmed V and J ends, which lost 2 bases and 8 bases, there was a span of 10 bases.

This chain joins TRBV28 and TRBJ1-4; a possible D gene is TRBD1 (5 bases). Looked up from germline, CDR1 is MDHEN and CDR2 is SYDVKM. Trimming pared 3 bases from V and 5 bases from J, leaving 10 bases between. This CDR3 comprises 14 residues. CDR3: CASSFPGTNEKLFF. The CDR3 DNA follows: TGTGCCAGCAGTTTTCCCGGGACGAATGAAAAACTGTTTTTT. The variable domain in full, completed from reference TRBV28 and TRBJ1-4, reads DVKVTQSSRYLVKRTGEKVFLECVQDMDHENMFWYRQDPGLGLRLIYFSYDVKMKEKGDIPEGYSVSREKKERFSLILESASTNQTSMYLCASSFPGTNEKLFFGSGTQLSVL.

The chain has TRBV9 and TRBJ1-4, with 9 nucleotides matching TRBD1. The CDR3 length is 15 residues. V gave up 4 bases and J gave up 8 bases; unmatched junction bases: 9. CDR1 SGDLS and CDR2 YYNGEE come from the germline V gene. CDR3 protein: CASSTSGTGKEKLFF. CDR3 nucleotide sequence: TGTGCCAGCAGCACCTCCGGGACAGGGAAAGAAAAACTGTTTTTT.

This clone came up a few times. The chain is built from TRBV27 and TRBJ1-5; TRBD1 aligns across 8 bases. Trimming took 5 bases from V and 3 from J; bases not matched to a gene: 9. Germline-derived CDR1 and CDR2 are MNHEY and SMNVEV (reference sequence). CDR3 size: 16 residues. The CDR3 sequence: CASSPLPTGANQPQHF. The CDR3 DNA reads as TGTGCCAGCAGTCCCCTCCCGACAGGGGCCAATCAGCCCCAGCATTTT.

The chain uses TRBV6-1 and TRBJ1-5; 8 bases map to TRBD1. CDR1 MNHNS and CDR2 SASEGT come from the germline V gene. J gave up 4 bases and V 5 bases, and 7 bases lay outside the gene matches. This CDR3 contains 15 residues. The CDR3: CASSSQGQGNQPQHF. CDR3 nucleotides: TGTGCCAGCAGTTCACAAGGACAGGGTAATCAGCCCCAGCATTTT.

CDR3 sequence reads: CASSLSRGGELFF. The CDR3 DNA reads TGTGCCAGCAGTCTCTCCCGGGGAGGGGAGCTGTTTTTT. The J gene is TRBJ2-2, the V gene TRBV27; tentatively, D is TRBD2 (5 bases). V lost 5 bases to trimming and J lost 8 bases, with 12 bases between them. This CDR3 has 13 residues. Germline lookup yields CDR1 MNHEY and CDR2 SMNVEV (reference sequence).

Remarks on this clone: The germline gene is not matched at one end of the junction; a read error may be the cause. The J gene is TRBJ1-3, the V gene TRBV2, with D perhaps matching TRBD1 (6 bases). Per the germline V gene, CDR1 is SNHLY and CDR2 is FYNNEI. CDR3 length: 16 residues. CDR3 in DNA: TGTGCCAGCAGCGCGACCACAGGGATCTCTGGAAACATCATATATTTT. Residues: CASSATTGISGNIIYF.

This clone was detected a few times. The chain employs TRBV5-5 and TRBJ1-6, with 7 positions matching TRBD1. The V and J ends lost 6 bases and 0 bases, in that order; junction bases with no gene match: 3. The V gene's germline CDR1 is SGHKS and CDR2 YYEKEE (reference sequence). The CDR3 covers 15 residues. The CDR3 coding sequence is TGTGCCAGCACAAGACAGGGCTCCTATAATTCACCCCTCCACTTT. Encoded protein: CASTRQGSYNSPLHF.

J is TRBJ2-7 and V is TRBV5-5, with D hard to call. CDR1 and CDR2 (germline): SGHKS, YYEKEE (reference sequence). This CDR3 spans 14 amino acids. Trimming left V 0 bases short and J 2 bases short, with 9 bases between. The CDR3 spells CASSLELDPYEQYF. The CDR3 nucleotides are TGTGCCAGCAGCTTGGAATTAGACCCCTACGAGCAGTACTTC.

The CDR3 DNA sequence: TGTGCCAGCCATAGGGACAGAGGGCACGAGCAGTACTTC. Translating gives CASHRDRGHEQYF. The chain has TRBV28 and TRBJ2-7; 7 bases line up with TRBD1. The CDR3 consists of 13 residues. From germline, CDR1 is MDHEN and CDR2 SYDVKM. V shed 8 bases and J 5 bases; nucleotides not matched to a gene: 9. The full variable domain, rest sourced from reference TRBV28 and TRBJ2-7, is DVKVTQSSRYLVKRTGEKVFLECVQDMDHENMFWYRQDPGLGLRLIYFSYDVKMKEKGDIPEGYSVSREKKERFSLILESASTNQTSMYLCASHRDRGHEQYFGPGTRLTVT.

The chain carries TRBV5-1 and TRBJ1-2; 7 bases agree with TRBD1. Germline CDR1 reads SGHRS; CDR2 reads YFSETQ. CDR3 length equals 13 residues. Losses at the gene ends were 0 bases for V and 6 bases for J; bases not matched to a gene: 2. CDR3 sequence reads: CASSLGQGDGYTF. CDR3 bases: TGCGCCAGCAGCTTGGGTCAGGGGGATGGCTACACCTTC.